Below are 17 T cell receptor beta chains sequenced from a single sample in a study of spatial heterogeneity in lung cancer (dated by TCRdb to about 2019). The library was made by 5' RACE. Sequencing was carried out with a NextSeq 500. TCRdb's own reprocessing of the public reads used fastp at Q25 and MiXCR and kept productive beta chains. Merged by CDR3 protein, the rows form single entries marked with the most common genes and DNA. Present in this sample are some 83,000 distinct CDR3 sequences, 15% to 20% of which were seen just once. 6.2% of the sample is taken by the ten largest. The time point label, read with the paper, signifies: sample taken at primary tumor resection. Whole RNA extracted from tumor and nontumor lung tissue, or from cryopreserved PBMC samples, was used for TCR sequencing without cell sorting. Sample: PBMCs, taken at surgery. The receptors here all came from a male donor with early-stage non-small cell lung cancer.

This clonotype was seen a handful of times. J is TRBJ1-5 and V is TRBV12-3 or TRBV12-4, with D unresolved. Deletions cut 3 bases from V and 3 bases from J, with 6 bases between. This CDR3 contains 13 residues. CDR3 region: CASSFAANQPQHF. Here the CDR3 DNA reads TGTGCCAGCAGTTTCGCGGCCAATCAGCCCCAGCATTTT.

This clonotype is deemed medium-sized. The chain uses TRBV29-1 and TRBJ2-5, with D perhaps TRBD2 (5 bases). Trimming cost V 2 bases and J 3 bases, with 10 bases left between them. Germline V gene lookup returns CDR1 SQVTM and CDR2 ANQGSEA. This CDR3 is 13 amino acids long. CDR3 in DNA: TGCAGCGTTGAATCCGGACTGGAAGAGACCCAGTACTTC. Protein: CSVESGLEETQYF.

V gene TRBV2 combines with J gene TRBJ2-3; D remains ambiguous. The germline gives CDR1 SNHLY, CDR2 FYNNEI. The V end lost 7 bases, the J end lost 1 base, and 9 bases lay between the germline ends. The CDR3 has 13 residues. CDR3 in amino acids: CASTQTRTDTQYF. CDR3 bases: TGTGCCAGCACGCAGACTCGCACAGATACGCAGTATTTT.

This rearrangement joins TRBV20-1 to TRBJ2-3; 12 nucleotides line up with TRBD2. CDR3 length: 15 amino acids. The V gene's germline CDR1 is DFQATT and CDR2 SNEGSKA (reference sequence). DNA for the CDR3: TGCAGAGCCCCGGGGACTAGCGGGAGCACAGATACGCAGTATTTT. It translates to CRAPGTSGSTDTQYF.

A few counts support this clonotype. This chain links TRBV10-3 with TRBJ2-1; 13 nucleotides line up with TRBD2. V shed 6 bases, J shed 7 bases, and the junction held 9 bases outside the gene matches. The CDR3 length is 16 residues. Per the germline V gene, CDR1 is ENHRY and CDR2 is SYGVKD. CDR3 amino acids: CAIRPDRLAGGNEQFF. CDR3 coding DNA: TGTGCCATCAGACCGGACCGACTAGCGGGAGGAAATGAGCAGTTCTTC.

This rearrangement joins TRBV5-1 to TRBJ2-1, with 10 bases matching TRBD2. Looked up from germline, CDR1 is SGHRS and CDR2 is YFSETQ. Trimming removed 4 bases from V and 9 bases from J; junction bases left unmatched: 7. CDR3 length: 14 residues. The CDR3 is CASSVTSGTVEQFF. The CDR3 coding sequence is TGCGCCAGCAGCGTCACTAGCGGGACGGTTGAGCAGTTCTTC.

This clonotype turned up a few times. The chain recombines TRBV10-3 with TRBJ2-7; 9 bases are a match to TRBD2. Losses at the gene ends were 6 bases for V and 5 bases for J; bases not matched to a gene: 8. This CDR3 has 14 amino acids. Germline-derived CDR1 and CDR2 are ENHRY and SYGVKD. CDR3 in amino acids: CAISPNGLANEQYF. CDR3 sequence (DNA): TGTGCCATCAGCCCAAATGGACTAGCGAACGAGCAGTACTTC.

The CDR3 region has the DNA TGTGCCACCAGTGATTTGCGCGGGAGACTAAACTACAATGAGCAGTTCTTC. Protein: CATSDLRGRLNYNEQFF. The chain is built from TRBV24-1 and TRBJ2-1, with TRBD2 matching 7 bases. The V gene end was trimmed by 0 bases and the J gene end by 3 bases; junction bases not matched to a gene: 7. Germline V lookup: CDR1 KGHDR, CDR2 SFDVKD. There are 17 residues in the CDR3.

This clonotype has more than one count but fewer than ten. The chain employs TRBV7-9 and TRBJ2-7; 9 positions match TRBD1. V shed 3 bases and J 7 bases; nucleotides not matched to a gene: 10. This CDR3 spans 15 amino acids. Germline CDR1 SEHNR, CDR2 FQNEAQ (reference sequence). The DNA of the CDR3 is TGTGCCAGCAGCTTGGTGACAGGGGGTGATGAGGAGCAGTACTTC. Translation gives CASSLVTGGDEEQYF.

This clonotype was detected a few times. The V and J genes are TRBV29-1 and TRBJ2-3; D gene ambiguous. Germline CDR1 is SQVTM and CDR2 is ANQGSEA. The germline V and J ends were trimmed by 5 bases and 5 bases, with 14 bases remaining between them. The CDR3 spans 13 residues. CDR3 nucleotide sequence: TGCAGCGTTAACTCGGTGGTAGAAGATACGCAGTATTTT. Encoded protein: CSVNSVVEDTQYF.

The CDR3 bases are TGTGCCATCAGTGAGTCAGGTCTTGTACTAGCGGGAGGGCCGATGGAGTTCTTC. Amino acid sequence: CAISESGLVLAGGPMEFF. This chain links TRBV10-3 with TRBJ2-1, with 13 bases lining up with TRBD2. There are 18 residues in the CDR3. V was pared by 0 bases and J by 14 bases, with 16 bases of the junction left unmatched. Germline values: CDR1 ENHRY, CDR2 SYGVKD.

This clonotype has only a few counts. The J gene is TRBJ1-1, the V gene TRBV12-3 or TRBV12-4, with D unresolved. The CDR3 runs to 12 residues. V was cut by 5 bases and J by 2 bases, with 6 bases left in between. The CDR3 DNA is TGTGCCAGCAGTCGCCGTAACACTGAAGCTTTCTTT. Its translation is CASSRRNTEAFF.

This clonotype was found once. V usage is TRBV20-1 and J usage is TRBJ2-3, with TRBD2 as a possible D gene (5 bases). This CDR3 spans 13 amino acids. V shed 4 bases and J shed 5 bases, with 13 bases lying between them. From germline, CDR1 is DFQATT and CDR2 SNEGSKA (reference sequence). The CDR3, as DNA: TGCAGTGCTACCCAGGCAGGAGGAGATACGCAGTATTTT. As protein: CSATQAGGDTQYF.

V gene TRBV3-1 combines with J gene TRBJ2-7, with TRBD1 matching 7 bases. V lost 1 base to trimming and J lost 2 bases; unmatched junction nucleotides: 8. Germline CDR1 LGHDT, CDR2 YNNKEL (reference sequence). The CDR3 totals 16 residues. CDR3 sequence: CASSQVWDSLTYEQYF. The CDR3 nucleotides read TGTGCCAGCAGCCAAGTGTGGGACAGTCTGACCTACGAGCAGTACTTC.

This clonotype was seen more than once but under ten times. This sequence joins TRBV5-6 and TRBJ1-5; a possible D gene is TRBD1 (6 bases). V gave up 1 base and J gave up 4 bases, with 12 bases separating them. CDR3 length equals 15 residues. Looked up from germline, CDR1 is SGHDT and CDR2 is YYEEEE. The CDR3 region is CASSLSGGWNQPQHF. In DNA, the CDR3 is TGTGCCAGCAGCTTGAGCGGGGGCTGGAATCAGCCCCAGCATTTT. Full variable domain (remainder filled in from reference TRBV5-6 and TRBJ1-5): DAGVTQSPTHLIKTRGQQVTLRCSPKSGHDTVSWYQQALGQGPQFIFQYYEEEERQRGNFPDRFSGHQFPNYSSELNVNALLLGDSALYLCASSLSGGWNQPQHFGDGTRLSIL.

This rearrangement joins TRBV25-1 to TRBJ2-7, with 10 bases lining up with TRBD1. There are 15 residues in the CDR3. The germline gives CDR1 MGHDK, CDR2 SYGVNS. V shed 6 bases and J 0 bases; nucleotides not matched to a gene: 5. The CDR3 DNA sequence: TGTGCCAGCAGAGGACAGGGGGAGACCTCCTACGAGCAGTACTTC. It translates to CASRGQGETSYEQYF.

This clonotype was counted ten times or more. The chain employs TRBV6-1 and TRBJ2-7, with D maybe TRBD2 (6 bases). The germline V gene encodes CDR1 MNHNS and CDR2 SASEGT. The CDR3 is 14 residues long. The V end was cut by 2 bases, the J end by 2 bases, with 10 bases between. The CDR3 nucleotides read TGTGCCAGCAGTGAATTGCGGGGTACCTACGAGCAGTACTTC. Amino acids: CASSELRGTYEQYF.